This is a list of T cell receptor beta chains from one sample in a study of identical twins. TCRdb used MiXCR to reprocess the 5' RACE reads, holding one entry per CDR3 protein. Here the sample spans 400,000 to 550,000 distinct CDR3 sequences, around 24% being singletons. These data are also associated with another study on T cells expressing NK-cell markers.

Material for sequencing was CD4+ T cells sorted from blood. The receptors derive from a woman in her late teens or twenties in good health. CDR3s include the opening cysteine and the closing phenylalanine or tryptophan. The order of the fields is clone size, J gene, D gene, V gene, CDR3 DNA, CDR3 protein. The D gene is left open where the match is weak. Not all rows give a size; the values are once, few, many and, for expanded clones, a class.

clone size: NA; J gene: TRBJ1-1; D gene: NA; V gene: TRBV7-2; CDR3 DNA: TGTGCCAGCAGCTTAGTGGGCTGGGGGGGAACTGAAGCTTTCTTT; CDR3 protein: CASSLVGWGGTEAFF
clone size: few; J gene: TRBJ1-4; D gene: NA; V gene: TRBV20-1; CDR3 DNA: TGCAGTGCTAGAGATCTGATCGAGGATCTGAAAGGCGCAACTAATGAAAAACTGTTTTTT; CDR3 protein: CSARDLIEDLKGATNEKLFF
clone size: few; J gene: TRBJ2-1; D gene: NA; V gene: TRBV24-1; CDR3 DNA: TGTGCCACCAGTGATTCCAGAGCTAGTGGGTCCTACAATGAGCAGTTCTTC; CDR3 protein: CATSDSRASGSYNEQFF
clone size: NA; J gene: TRBJ2-3; D gene: NA; V gene: TRBV7-2; CDR3 DNA: TGTGCCAGCAGCTTCCAAGGGGGAGATACGCAGTATTTT; CDR3 protein: CASSFQGGDTQYF
clone size: many; J gene: TRBJ2-7; D gene: TRBD2; V gene: TRBV30; CDR3 DNA: TGTGCCTGGAGATGGACTAGCGGTTCCTACGAGCAGTACTTC; CDR3 protein: CAWRWTSGSYEQYF
clone size: NA; J gene: TRBJ2-7; D gene: TRBD2; V gene: TRBV10-3; CDR3 DNA: TGTGCCATCAGCCGGGAGGCTCAGAGGGGATCCGAGCAGTACTTC; CDR3 protein: CAISREAQRGSEQYF
clone size: many; J gene: TRBJ1-2; D gene: NA; V gene: TRBV27; CDR3 DNA: TGTGCCAGCAGTTTATCAGGGAACTATGGCTACACCTTC; CDR3 protein: CASSLSGNYGYTF
clone size: NA; J gene: TRBJ1-5; D gene: NA; V gene: TRBV29-1; CDR3 DNA: TGCAGCGTTGAAGCAGGGCATAATCAGCCCCAGCATTTT; CDR3 protein: CSVEAGHNQPQHF
clone size: few; J gene: TRBJ1-2; D gene: NA; V gene: TRBV10-3; CDR3 DNA: TGTGCCATCAGTGTAGCTTTAGCTAACTATGGCTACACCTTC; CDR3 protein: CAISVALANYGYTF
clone size: once; J gene: TRBJ1-2; D gene: NA; V gene: TRBV7-2; CDR3 DNA: TGTGCCAGCAGCTTAAAACGGCCGGAGTTCGCCTTC; CDR3 protein: CASSLKRPEFAF
clone size: many; J gene: TRBJ1-1; D gene: NA; V gene: TRBV12-3/TRBV12-4; CDR3 DNA: TGTGCCAGCAGTTTCGGTCAGGCTGAAGCTTTCTTT; CDR3 protein: CASSFGQAEAFF
clone size: few; J gene: TRBJ2-3; D gene: NA; V gene: TRBV30; CDR3 DNA: TGTGCCTGGAGCTTGCAGGGGGGTTTTCTAGCGGGGCAGTATTTT; CDR3 protein: CAWSLQGGFLAGQYF
clone size: NA; J gene: TRBJ1-2; D gene: NA; V gene: TRBV30; CDR3 DNA: TGTGCCTGGAGTGTAAACGGGGGCAAATACACCTTC; CDR3 protein: CAWSVNGGKYTF
clone size: few; J gene: TRBJ1-1; D gene: NA; V gene: TRBV6-6; CDR3 DNA: TGTGCCAGCAGCCTTGACACATCATCAGCTTTCTTT; CDR3 protein: CASSLDTSSAFF
clone size: once; J gene: TRBJ2-1; D gene: TRBD1; V gene: TRBV7-9; CDR3 DNA: TGTGCCAGCAGCTCTACGGACAGGGACGTGTCCAATGAGCAGTTCTTC; CDR3 protein: CASSSTDRDVSNEQFF
clone size: NA; J gene: TRBJ2-7; D gene: TRBD1; V gene: TRBV5-1; CDR3 DNA: TGCGCCAGCAGCTTTGGGACAGGGTGGTCCTACGAGCAGTACTTC; CDR3 protein: CASSFGTGWSYEQYF
clone size: NA; J gene: TRBJ1-3; D gene: NA; V gene: TRBV7-2; CDR3 DNA: TGTGCCAGCAGCGCCCGCAGGGATGGAAACACCATATATTTT; CDR3 protein: CASSARRDGNTIYF
clone size: few; J gene: TRBJ1-4; D gene: NA; V gene: TRBV12-3/TRBV12-4; CDR3 DNA: TGTGCCAGCAGTCTAGCGGAAAAACTGTTTTTT; CDR3 protein: CASSLAEKLFF
clone size: once; J gene: TRBJ1-6; D gene: TRBD1; V gene: TRBV12-3/TRBV12-4; CDR3 DNA: TGTGCCAGCAGGGTTTCGGGACAGGGGAATTCACCCCTCCACTTT; CDR3 protein: CASRVSGQGNSPLHF
clone size: NA; J gene: TRBJ2-6; D gene: NA; V gene: TRBV4-2; CDR3 DNA: TGTGCCAGCAGCCATGAACATCTCTCTGGGGCCAACGTCCTGACTTTC; CDR3 protein: CASSHEHLSGANVLTF
clone size: NA; J gene: TRBJ2-7; D gene: NA; V gene: TRBV2; CDR3 DNA: TGTGCCAGCGTGAGAGGACAAGGGGGCGAGCAGTACTTC; CDR3 protein: CASVRGQGGEQYF
clone size: few; J gene: TRBJ2-7; D gene: NA; V gene: TRBV6-5; CDR3 DNA: TGTGCCAGCAGTTACGGTGCAGGGAGCTCCTACGAGCAGTACTTC; CDR3 protein: CASSYGAGSSYEQYF
clone size: many; J gene: TRBJ2-3; D gene: NA; V gene: TRBV5-1; CDR3 DNA: TGCGCCAGCACAGGGGCGGGAACAGATACGCAGTATTTT; CDR3 protein: CASTGAGTDTQYF
clone size: NA; J gene: TRBJ2-2; D gene: TRBD2; V gene: TRBV5-3; CDR3 DNA: TGTGCCAGAAGCCTGACTAGCGGGAGATCGACCGGGGAGCTGTTTTTT; CDR3 protein: CARSLTSGRSTGELFF
clone size: few; J gene: TRBJ1-1; D gene: NA; V gene: TRBV5-1; CDR3 DNA: TGCGCCAGCAGCTTGGGAAGGACCCCAGCTTTCTTT; CDR3 protein: CASSLGRTPAFF
clone size: NA; J gene: TRBJ2-3; D gene: NA; V gene: TRBV20-1; CDR3 DNA: TGCAGTGCTTCAAGGAACGCGGGAAGCACAGATACGCAGTATTTT; CDR3 protein: CSASRNAGSTDTQYF
clone size: NA; J gene: TRBJ2-2; D gene: NA; V gene: TRBV9; CDR3 DNA: TGTGCCAGCAGCCCCCAGGTTGGCAGTACGAACACCGGGGAGCTGTTTTTT; CDR3 protein: CASSPQVGSTNTGELFF
clone size: few; J gene: TRBJ2-7; D gene: NA; V gene: TRBV18; CDR3 DNA: TGTGCCAGCTCACTTGTCCTGCGAAACGAGCAGTACTTC; CDR3 protein: CASSLVLRNEQYF
clone size: few; J gene: TRBJ2-7; D gene: NA; V gene: TRBV6-6; CDR3 DNA: TGTGCCAGCAGCAGTCAGACAGGCGAGCAGTACTTC; CDR3 protein: CASSSQTGEQYF
clone size: few; J gene: TRBJ2-3; D gene: TRBD2; V gene: TRBV7-9; CDR3 DNA: TGTGCCAGCAGCTTTGGTAGCGGGAGGCGCACAGATACGCAGTATTTT; CDR3 protein: CASSFGSGRRTDTQYF
clone size: NA; J gene: TRBJ2-7; D gene: NA; V gene: TRBV19; CDR3 DNA: TGTGCCAGTGGACGGCAGGCCACAACGGGCCCCTACGAGCAGTACTTC; CDR3 protein: CASGRQATTGPYEQYF
clone size: NA; J gene: TRBJ1-1; D gene: TRBD1; V gene: TRBV11-2; CDR3 DNA: TGTGCCAGCAGCGGGGAACAGGGGACTGAAGCTTTCTTT; CDR3 protein: CASSGEQGTEAFF
clone size: few; J gene: TRBJ1-5; D gene: NA; V gene: TRBV6-2/TRBV6-3; CDR3 DNA: TGTGCCAGCAGTTACCCTCTCACCGGACAGCCAACGGCGGCTCAGCCCCAGCATTTT; CDR3 protein: CASSYPLTGQPTAAQPQHF
clone size: NA; J gene: TRBJ1-2; D gene: NA; V gene: TRBV6-6; CDR3 DNA: TGTGCCAGCAGTTATGCGGGGACAAATGGCTACACCTTC; CDR3 protein: CASSYAGTNGYTF
clone size: NA; J gene: TRBJ2-2; D gene: NA; V gene: TRBV5-6; CDR3 DNA: TGTGCCAGCAGCTTTGACTTTAACGGGGAGCTGTTTTTT; CDR3 protein: CASSFDFNGELFF
clone size: few; J gene: TRBJ1-2; D gene: NA; V gene: TRBV3-1; CDR3 DNA: TGTGCCAGCAGCCAAGATGCAGGTGCTAACTATGGCTACACCTTC; CDR3 protein: CASSQDAGANYGYTF
clone size: NA; J gene: TRBJ1-4; D gene: NA; V gene: TRBV20-1; CDR3 DNA: TGCAGTGCTAGAGATACCCGGACAGTTAATGAAAAACTGTTTTTT; CDR3 protein: CSARDTRTVNEKLFF
clone size: NA; J gene: TRBJ2-5; D gene: TRBD2; V gene: TRBV6-1; CDR3 DNA: TGTGCCAGCGCAGGAGCGGGGGCCGGGGAGACCCAGTACTTC; CDR3 protein: CASAGAGAGETQYF
clone size: many; J gene: TRBJ1-4; D gene: NA; V gene: TRBV18; CDR3 DNA: TGTGCCAGCTCACCACCAGACTTCCCTTCAAGCGGAAAACTGTTTTTT; CDR3 protein: CASSPPDFPSSGKLFF
clone size: NA; J gene: TRBJ2-3; D gene: NA; V gene: TRBV5-1; CDR3 DNA: TGCGCCAGCAGCTTTATGCCGGGGGGCGAGAGTACGCAGTATTTT; CDR3 protein: CASSFMPGGESTQYF
clone size: few; J gene: TRBJ1-2; D gene: NA; V gene: TRBV5-1; CDR3 DNA: TGCGCCAGCAGCTCCAGTCCACAACCATATGGCTACACCTTC; CDR3 protein: CASSSSPQPYGYTF
clone size: NA; J gene: TRBJ2-1; D gene: TRBD2; V gene: TRBV2; CDR3 DNA: TGTGCCAGCAGTGAACCCCCGGCGGGGGGGTTCTTC; CDR3 protein: CASSEPPAGGFF
clone size: few; J gene: TRBJ2-2; D gene: NA; V gene: TRBV4-2; CDR3 DNA: TGTGCCAGCAGCCAAGGTTCGAAAGTGGGGGCCTCCGGGGAGCTGTTTTTT; CDR3 protein: CASSQGSKVGASGELFF
clone size: many; J gene: TRBJ2-7; D gene: NA; V gene: TRBV12-3/TRBV12-4; CDR3 DNA: TGTGCCAGCAGTTTAAGACAATCCTACGAGCAGTACTTC; CDR3 protein: CASSLRQSYEQYF
clone size: few; J gene: TRBJ2-1; D gene: TRBD2; V gene: TRBV5-1; CDR3 DNA: TGCGCCAGCAGCCTCGGACTAGCGGGAGCGCTTTTGAATGAGCAGTTCTTC; CDR3 protein: CASSLGLAGALLNEQFF
clone size: NA; J gene: TRBJ2-7; D gene: TRBD1; V gene: TRBV5-1; CDR3 DNA: TGCGCCAGCAGCCCAGGGACAGGGACTGCCGAGCAGTACTTC; CDR3 protein: CASSPGTGTAEQYF
clone size: NA; J gene: TRBJ1-1; D gene: NA; V gene: TRBV12-3/TRBV12-4; CDR3 DNA: TGTGCCAGCACCCCCAATGGAGACACTGAAGCTTTCTTT; CDR3 protein: CASTPNGDTEAFF
clone size: many; J gene: TRBJ2-3; D gene: NA; V gene: TRBV5-1; CDR3 DNA: TGCGCCAGCAGCCAGTTTCTCTTCGGAACAGGGAGGGTGGCAGATACGCAGTATTTT; CDR3 protein: CASSQFLFGTGRVADTQYF
clone size: few; J gene: TRBJ2-7; D gene: TRBD2; V gene: TRBV6-5; CDR3 DNA: TGTGCCAGCAGTTACGCATCTTCTAGCGGGAGTGGTGAGCAGTACTTC; CDR3 protein: CASSYASSSGSGEQYF
clone size: NA; J gene: TRBJ2-7; D gene: NA; V gene: TRBV18; CDR3 DNA: TGTGCCAGCTCTCAACGCAGTTGGGAGCAGTACTTC; CDR3 protein: CASSQRSWEQYF
clone size: NA; J gene: TRBJ2-1; D gene: NA; V gene: TRBV20-1; CDR3 DNA: TGCAGTGCAAGCTCTAGTGGAGACAATGAGCAGTTCTTC; CDR3 protein: CSASSSGDNEQFF
clone size: NA; J gene: TRBJ2-7; D gene: NA; V gene: TRBV7-9; CDR3 DNA: TGTGCCAGCAGCTTATGGCAGGCCCACGAGCAGTACTTC; CDR3 protein: CASSLWQAHEQYF
clone size: NA; J gene: TRBJ1-1; D gene: NA; V gene: TRBV5-1; CDR3 DNA: TGCGCCAGCAGCTTTGGGGTGGGGAACACTGAAGCTTTCTTT; CDR3 protein: CASSFGVGNTEAFF
clone size: few; J gene: TRBJ2-6; D gene: NA; V gene: TRBV5-1; CDR3 DNA: TGCGCCAGCAGCTTGTCCCACTCTGGGGCCAACGTCCTGACTTTC; CDR3 protein: CASSLSHSGANVLTF
clone size: many; J gene: TRBJ2-1; D gene: NA; V gene: TRBV7-2; CDR3 DNA: TGTGCCAGCAGCCCGGGACCTCTCAATGAGCAGTTCTTC; CDR3 protein: CASSPGPLNEQFF
clone size: few; J gene: TRBJ2-7; D gene: NA; V gene: TRBV6-5; CDR3 DNA: TGTGCCAGCAGTTCCCTCGGGGGAGAAGGACTCGAGCAGTACTTC; CDR3 protein: CASSSLGGEGLEQYF
clone size: NA; J gene: TRBJ2-7; D gene: NA; V gene: TRBV9; CDR3 DNA: TGTGCCAGCAGCGTAGCCCCCGGGAGCTCCTACGAGCAGTACTTC; CDR3 protein: CASSVAPGSSYEQYF
clone size: few; J gene: TRBJ2-7; D gene: TRBD1; V gene: TRBV6-5; CDR3 DNA: TGTGCCAGCAGTTGGGACAGGTTTGGTGAGCAGTACTTC; CDR3 protein: CASSWDRFGEQYF